These 11 T cell receptor beta chains were sequenced from one sample in a study of shared clonotypes between healthy human individuals. Method: immunoSEQ multiplex PCR; TCRdb's copy keeps in-frame clones and lacks some. This sample has around 2,000,000 clones, with just under 95% found just once. Positive CCR7 selection of CD45RO-negative cells yielded the naive CD8 cells, and terminally differentiated effector memory CD45RA+ cells were excluded. The sequenced sample was naive CD8+ T cells sorted from blood. The source is a young man in good health.

The genes are TRBV7-9 and TRBJ2-1; no clear D. This CDR3 contains 16 residues. V was trimmed by 2 bases and J by 1 base, leaving 12 bases between them. In germline, CDR1 is SEHNR, CDR2 FQNEAQ (reference sequence). DNA for the CDR3: TGTGCCAGCAGCTTATGGGTAGGTGGGTCCTACAATGAGCAGTTCTTC. Protein sequence: CASSLWVGGSYNEQFF.

This clone was observed a few times. The chain has TRBV19 and TRBJ1-2; D is undetermined. The CDR3 runs 15 residues. Germline V gene data show CDR1 as LNHDA and CDR2 as SQIVND (reference sequence). V lost 5 bases to trimming and J lost 3 bases, with 16 bases between them. The CDR3 DNA reads TGTGCCAGTAGTGACACGTTCAATGATGACTATGGCTACACCTTC. Amino acid sequence: CASSDTFNDDYGYTF.

The J gene is TRBJ1-6, the V gene TRBV5-1; D might be TRBD1 (6 bases). This CDR3 has 17 amino acids. Trimming removed 0 bases from V and 0 bases from J, with 10 bases in between. Looked up from germline, CDR1 is SGHRS and CDR2 is YFSETQ. The CDR3, as DNA: TGCGCCAGCAGCTTGGAAGGGGGGAGCTCCTATAATTCACCCCTCCACTTT. It specifies CASSLEGGSSYNSPLHF.

The chain recombines TRBV10-3 with TRBJ1-2; the D gene is possibly TRBD1 (6 bases). From germline, CDR1 is ENHRY and CDR2 SYGVKD. The CDR3 length is 14 residues. The germline V and J ends were trimmed by 0 bases and 4 bases, with 9 bases remaining between them. The CDR3 sequence is CAISESDSPYGYTF. The CDR3 nucleotides read TGTGCCATCAGTGAGTCGGACAGTCCCTATGGCTACACCTTC.

The rearrangement uses TRBV6-1 and TRBJ2-7; 9 nucleotides match TRBD1. Germline values: CDR1 MNHNS, CDR2 SASEGT. The CDR3 spans 14 residues. Germline trimming cut 4 bases from V and 4 bases from J; bases unmatched to any gene: 5. The CDR3: CASSAQGAGYEQYF. The CDR3 nucleotides are TGTGCCAGCAGTGCACAGGGGGCAGGTTACGAGCAGTACTTC.

V and J are TRBV4-1 and TRBJ1-6; D remains ambiguous. The germline V gene has CDR1 MGHRA and CDR2 YSYEKL. The CDR3 totals 14 residues. V shed 8 bases and J shed 5 bases, with 13 bases lying between them. This CDR3 is CASGFRVNNSPLHF. The CDR3, as DNA: TGCGCCAGCGGTTTTCGAGTAAATAATTCACCCCTCCACTTT.

V gene TRBV5-5 combines with J gene TRBJ1-1; D is possibly TRBD1 (5 bases). CDR1 is SGHKS and CDR2 is YYEKEE in the germline V gene (reference sequence). Deletions cut 4 bases from V and 3 bases from J, with 19 bases between. This CDR3 spans 16 amino acids. CDR3 sequence (DNA): TGTGCCAGCAGCCTCGCTCGGGTATTGGGGGACACTGAAGCTTTCTTT. It codes for CASSLARVLGDTEAFF.

J is TRBJ2-2 and V is TRBV4-3, with D possibly TRBD1 on 5 matching bases. The CDR3 has 15 residues. V lost 0 bases to trimming and J lost 4 bases, with 9 bases between them. Germline assignment: CDR1 LGHNA and CDR2 YSLEER. CDR3 amino acids: CASSQESQGTGELFF. The CDR3 DNA sequence: TGCGCCAGCAGCCAAGAGTCTCAGGGCACCGGGGAGCTGTTTTTT.

This sequence joins TRBV27 and TRBJ2-1; TRBD2 matches 7 bases. This CDR3 has 14 residues. The V gene's germline CDR1 is MNHEY and CDR2 SMNVEV (reference sequence). The V and J ends lost 5 bases and 7 bases, in that order; junction bases with no gene match: 8. CDR3 in amino acids: CASSPKTSRNEQFF. The CDR3 bases are TGTGCCAGCAGTCCCAAGACTAGCAGGAATGAGCAGTTCTTC.

This chain connects TRBV28 to TRBJ2-7; TRBD1 aligns across 9 bases. Germline assignment: CDR1 MDHEN and CDR2 SYDVKM. The CDR3 length is 13 residues. Losses at the gene ends were 6 bases for V and 2 bases for J; bases not matched to a gene: 2. The CDR3 DNA reads as TGTGCCAGCAGGACAGGGGGTCCCTACGAGCAGTACTTC. Translation: CASRTGGPYEQYF.

This chain uses TRBV7-9 with TRBJ2-2; D remains ambiguous. Germline V lookup: CDR1 SEHNR, CDR2 FQNEAQ (reference sequence). The CDR3 is made up of 12 amino acids. Trimming left V 3 bases short and J 9 bases short, with 8 bases between. CDR3 DNA: TGTGCCAGCAGCTTCTTGGGCTGGGAGCTGTTTTTT. It translates to CASSFLGWELFF. The whole variable domain, filled in from reference TRBV7-9 and TRBJ2-2, reads DTGVSQNPRHKITKRGQNVTFRCDPISEHNRLYWYRQTLGQGPEFLTYFQNEAQLEKSRLLSDRFSAERPKGSFSTLEIQRTEQGDSAMYLCASSFLGWELFFGEGSRLTVL.